These 14 T cell receptor beta chains were all obtained from the same sample, sequenced in a study of blood T cell repertoires in COVID-19. Some clones are missing from TCRdb's copy, which holds only in-frame ones; the method was immunoSEQ multiplex PCR. The sample has over 200,000 clones; roughly four fifths are singletons. Sample: PBMCs or T cells enriched from blood (not recorded which). The receptors here all came from a man in his sixties who had recovered from COVID-19.

This sequence joins TRBV5-1 and TRBJ1-1, with TRBD1 as a possible D gene (6 bases). Germline CDR1 is SGHRS and CDR2 is YFSETQ. There are 13 residues in the CDR3. Trimming left V 4 bases short and J 7 bases short, with 14 bases between. The CDR3 loop is CASSPQGRIEAFF. CDR3 in DNA: TGCGCCAGCAGCCCACAGGGACGGATTGAAGCTTTCTTT.

The rearrangement uses TRBV11-2 and TRBJ1-5; 7 nucleotides align to TRBD1. V lost 4 bases to trimming and J lost 3 bases; unmatched junction nucleotides: 3. Germline lookup yields CDR1 SGHAT and CDR2 FQNNGV. The length of the CDR3 is 14 residues. The CDR3 is CASSSTGNNQPQHF. The CDR3 nucleotides read TGTGCCAGCAGCTCGACAGGGAACAATCAGCCCCAGCATTTT.

This chain joins TRBV4-3 and TRBJ2-1; 10 bases map to TRBD1. CDR3 size: 13 residues. The germline CDR1 and CDR2 sequences are LGHNA and YSLEER. With V trimmed by 0 bases and J by 15 bases, 5 bases remained unmatched. The CDR3 DNA sequence: TGCGCCAGCAGCCAAGACAGACAGGGGGCCGCGTTCTTC. It codes for CASSQDRQGAAFF.

The V and J genes are TRBV2 and TRBJ1-2; D is perhaps TRBD1 (6 bases). Germline CDR1 SNHLY, CDR2 FYNNEI. CDR3 length equals 13 residues. The V gene lost 6 bases and the J gene lost 4 bases, with 12 bases spanning the gap. The CDR3 is CASSSQGFYGYTF. CDR3 sequence (DNA): TGTGCCAGCAGCTCACAGGGATTCTATGGCTACACCTTC.

This chain joins TRBV4-1 and TRBJ2-3; possibly TRBD1 for D (5 bases). The length of the CDR3 is 16 residues. CDR1 is MGHRA, CDR2 YSYEKL, per germline. Trimming cost V 0 bases and J 2 bases, with 12 bases left between them. The CDR3 loop is CASSQDVQGPTDTQYF. For the CDR3, the DNA is TGCGCCAGCAGCCAAGATGTCCAGGGTCCCACAGATACGCAGTATTTT.

This chain uses TRBV6-1 with TRBJ1-3; D may be TRBD1 (6 bases). Looked up from germline, CDR1 is MNHNS and CDR2 is SASEGT. This CDR3 region has 17 residues. V was trimmed by 1 base and J by 4 bases, leaving 17 bases between them. The CDR3 coding sequence is TGTGCCAGCAGTGAAGGTGTGACAGGAAGGCGAGGAAACACCATATATTTT. Translation: CASSEGVTGRRGNTIYF.

This CDR3 reads CASNTGGSYEQYF. The CDR3, as DNA: TGTGCCAGCAATACAGGGGGAAGCTACGAGCAGTACTTC. The chain couples TRBV12-3 or TRBV12-4 to TRBJ2-7; 8 bases fit TRBD1. The CDR3 loop spans 13 amino acids. The junction had 5 bases not matched to a gene; V was cut back by 7 bases and J by 3 bases.

This clone was seen only a few times. V and J are TRBV19 and TRBJ2-5, with 11 bases lining up with TRBD2. Germline values: CDR1 LNHDA, CDR2 SQIVND (reference sequence). This CDR3 comprises 16 residues. V dropped 7 bases and J dropped 5; count of bases not matched to a gene: 12. CDR3 sequence: CASTPLAGGSEETQYF. The CDR3 nucleotides read TGTGCCAGTACCCCCTTAGCGGGGGGGAGCGAGGAGACCCAGTACTTC.

The rearrangement joins TRBV12-3 or TRBV12-4 to TRBJ1-1, with TRBD1 as a possible D gene (5 bases). V was pared by 5 bases and J by 0 bases, with 7 bases between. The CDR3 spans 13 residues. CDR3 in amino acids: CASSRGVNTEAFF. The DNA of the CDR3 is TGTGCCAGCAGTAGGGGTGTGAACACTGAAGCTTTCTTT.

Points on this clone: The junction and the germline gene differ at one end; a read error may be behind it. The rearrangement links TRBV7-7 to TRBJ2-7; D is perhaps TRBD1 (5 bases). There are 15 residues in the CDR3. Germline V gene lookup returns CDR1 SSHAT and CDR2 FNYEAQ (reference sequence). DNA of the CDR3: TGTGCTAGCAGCTTAGGTCCTGGTGGGGCCCACGAGCAGTACTTC. Protein sequence: CASSLGPGGAHEQYF.

V and J are TRBV30 and TRBJ1-5; 9 bases agree with TRBD1. The V and J ends lost 5 bases and 7 bases, in that order; junction bases with no gene match: 9. Germline V gene sequence: CDR1 GTSNPN, CDR2 SVGIG (reference sequence). The CDR3 sequence is 14 residues long. CDR3 nucleotides: TGTGCCTGGGCCGGACAGGGGCTGAGACAGCCCCAGCATTTT. Protein sequence: CAWAGQGLRQPQHF.

The chain uses TRBV19 and TRBJ1-2; no definite D call. Trimming stripped 7 bases from V and 8 bases from J, with 14 bases between. Germline V gives CDR1 LNHDA, CDR2 SQIVND (reference sequence). The CDR3 has 12 residues. Here the CDR3 DNA reads TGTGCCAGTACGGGCCCTACGGGAGGCTACACCTTC. The encoded protein is CASTGPTGGYTF. The full variable domain, with the rest looked up from reference TRBV19 and TRBJ1-2, is DGGITQSPKYLFRKEGQNVTLSCEQNLNHDAMYWYRQDPGQGLRLIYYSQIVNDFQKGDIAEGYSVSREKKESFPLTVTSAQKNPTAFYLCASTGPTGGYTFGSGTRLTVV.

The chain employs TRBV7-2 and TRBJ2-1, with D tentatively TRBD2 (5 bases). CDR1 and CDR2 (germline): SGHTA, FQGNSA. The CDR3 spans 16 residues. The germline V and J ends were trimmed by 1 base and 5 bases, with 15 bases remaining between them. The CDR3 is CASSLVGLAQNNEQFF. CDR3 coding DNA: TGTGCCAGCAGCTTAGTAGGGCTAGCACAGAACAATGAGCAGTTCTTC.

The chain has TRBV10-3 and TRBJ2-5; D not resolved. CDR1 ENHRY and CDR2 SYGVKD come from the germline V gene. V was pared by 6 bases and J by 1 base, with 9 bases between. The CDR3 has 13 residues. In nucleotides, the CDR3 is TGTGCCATCAGGAACAGCCTCCAAGAGACCCAGTACTTC. This translates into CAIRNSLQETQYF.